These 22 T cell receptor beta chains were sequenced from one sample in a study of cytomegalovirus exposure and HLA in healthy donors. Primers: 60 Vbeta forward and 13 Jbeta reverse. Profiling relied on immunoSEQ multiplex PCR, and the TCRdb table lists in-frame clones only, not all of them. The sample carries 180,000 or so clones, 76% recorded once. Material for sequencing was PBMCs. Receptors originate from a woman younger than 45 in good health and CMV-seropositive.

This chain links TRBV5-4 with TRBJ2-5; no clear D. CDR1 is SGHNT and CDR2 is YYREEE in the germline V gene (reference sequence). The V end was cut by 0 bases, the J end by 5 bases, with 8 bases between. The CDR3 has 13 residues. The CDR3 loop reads CASSLAGTETQYF. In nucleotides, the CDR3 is TGTGCCAGCAGCTTGGCAGGCACGGAGACCCAGTACTTC.

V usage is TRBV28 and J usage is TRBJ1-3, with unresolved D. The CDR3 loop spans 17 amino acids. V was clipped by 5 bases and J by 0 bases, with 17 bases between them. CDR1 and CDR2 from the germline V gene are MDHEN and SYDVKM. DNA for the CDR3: TGTGCCAGCAGTCCCCCCCCCGCGTTGATCTCTGGAAACACCATATATTTT. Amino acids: CASSPPPALISGNTIYF.

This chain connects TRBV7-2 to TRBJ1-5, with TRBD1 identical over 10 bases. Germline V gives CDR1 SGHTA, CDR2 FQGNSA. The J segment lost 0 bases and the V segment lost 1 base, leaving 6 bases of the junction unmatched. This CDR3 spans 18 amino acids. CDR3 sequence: CASSLVWTGGYSNQPQHF. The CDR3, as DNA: TGTGCCAGCAGCTTAGTATGGACAGGGGGTTATAGCAATCAGCCCCAGCATTTT.

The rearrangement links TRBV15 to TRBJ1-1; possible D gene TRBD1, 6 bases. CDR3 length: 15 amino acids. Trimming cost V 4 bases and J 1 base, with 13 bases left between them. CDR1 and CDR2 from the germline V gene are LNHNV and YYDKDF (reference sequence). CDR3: CATSILGAGNTEAFF. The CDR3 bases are TGTGCCACCAGCATCCTGGGGGCAGGGAACACTGAAGCTTTCTTT.

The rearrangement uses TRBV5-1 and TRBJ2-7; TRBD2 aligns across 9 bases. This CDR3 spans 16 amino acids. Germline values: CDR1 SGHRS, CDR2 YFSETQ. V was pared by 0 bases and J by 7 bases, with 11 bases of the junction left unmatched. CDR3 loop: CASSLELAGALGEQYF. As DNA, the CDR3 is TGCGCCAGCAGCTTGGAATTAGCGGGGGCCCTTGGGGAGCAGTACTTC.

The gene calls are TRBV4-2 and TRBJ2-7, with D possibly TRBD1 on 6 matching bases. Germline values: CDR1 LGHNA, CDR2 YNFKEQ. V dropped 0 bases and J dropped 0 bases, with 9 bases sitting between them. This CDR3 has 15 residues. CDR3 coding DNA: TGTGCCAGCAGCCAAGAGAGGGACAACTCCTACGAGCAGTACTTC. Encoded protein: CASSQERDNSYEQYF.

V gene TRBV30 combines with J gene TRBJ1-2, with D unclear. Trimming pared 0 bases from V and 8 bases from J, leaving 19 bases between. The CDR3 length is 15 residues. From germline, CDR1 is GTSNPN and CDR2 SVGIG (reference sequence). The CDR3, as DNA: TGTGCCTGGAGTGTACTTTCATTTTATGAGGAGGGCTACACCTTC. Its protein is CAWSVLSFYEEGYTF.

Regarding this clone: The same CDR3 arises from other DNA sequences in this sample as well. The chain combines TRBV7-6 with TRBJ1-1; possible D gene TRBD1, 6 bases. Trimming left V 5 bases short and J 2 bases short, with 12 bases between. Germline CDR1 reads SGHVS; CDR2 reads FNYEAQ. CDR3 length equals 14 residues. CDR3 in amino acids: CASSLGQPNTEAFF. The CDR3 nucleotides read TGTGCCAGCAGCCTAGGACAGCCTAACACTGAAGCTTTCTTT.

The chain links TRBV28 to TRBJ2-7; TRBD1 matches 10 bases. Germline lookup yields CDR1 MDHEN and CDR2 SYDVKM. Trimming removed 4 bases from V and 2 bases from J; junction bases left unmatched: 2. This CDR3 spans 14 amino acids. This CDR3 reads CASSWDRGTYEQYF. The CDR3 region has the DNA TGTGCCAGCAGTTGGGACAGGGGAACCTACGAGCAGTACTTC. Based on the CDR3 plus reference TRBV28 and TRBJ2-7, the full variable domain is DVKVTQSSRYLVKRTGEKVFLECVQDMDHENMFWYRQDPGLGLRLIYFSYDVKMKEKGDIPEGYSVSREKKERFSLILESASTNQTSMYLCASSWDRGTYEQYFGPGTRLTVT.

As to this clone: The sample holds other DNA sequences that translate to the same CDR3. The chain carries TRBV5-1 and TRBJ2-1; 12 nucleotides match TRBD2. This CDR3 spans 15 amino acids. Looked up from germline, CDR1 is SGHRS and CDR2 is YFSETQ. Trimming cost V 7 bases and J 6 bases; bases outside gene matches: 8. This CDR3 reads CASSLTSGGSNEQFF. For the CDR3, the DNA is TGCGCCAGCTCCCTTACTAGCGGGGGGAGCAATGAGCAGTTCTTC.

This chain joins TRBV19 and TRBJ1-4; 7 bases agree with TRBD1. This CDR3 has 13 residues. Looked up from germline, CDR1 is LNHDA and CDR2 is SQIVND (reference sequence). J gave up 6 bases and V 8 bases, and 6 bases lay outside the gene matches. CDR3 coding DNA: TGTGCCAGTTCGGGACAGCCAGATGAAAAACTGTTTTTT. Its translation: CASSGQPDEKLFF.

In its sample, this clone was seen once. CDR3 nucleotide sequence: TGTGCCAGCAGTCCCCTCGCGGGGGCCCCGGGTGAGCAGTTCTTC. Translated: CASSPLAGAPGEQFF. This chain connects TRBV28 to TRBJ2-1; perhaps TRBD2 as D (7 bases). The germline CDR1 and CDR2 sequences are MDHEN and SYDVKM. V lost 5 bases and J 9 bases, leaving 20 bases between the germline ends. The CDR3 sequence is 15 residues long.

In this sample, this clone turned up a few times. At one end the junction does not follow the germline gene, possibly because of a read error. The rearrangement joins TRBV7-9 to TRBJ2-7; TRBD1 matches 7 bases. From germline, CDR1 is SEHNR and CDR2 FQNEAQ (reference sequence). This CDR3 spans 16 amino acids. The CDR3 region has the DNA TGTTCCAGCAGCTTAATCAAGGACAGGTCCTCCTACGAGCAGTACTTC. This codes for CSSSLIKDRSSYEQYF.

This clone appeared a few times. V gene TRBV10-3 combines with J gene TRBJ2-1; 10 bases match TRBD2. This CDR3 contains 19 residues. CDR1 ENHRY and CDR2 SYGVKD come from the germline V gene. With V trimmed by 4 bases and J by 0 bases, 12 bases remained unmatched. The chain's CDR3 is CAISGSGGAGRSSYNEQFF. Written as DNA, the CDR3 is TGTGCCATCAGTGGCAGCGGGGGGGCCGGTAGGAGCTCCTACAATGAGCAGTTCTTC.

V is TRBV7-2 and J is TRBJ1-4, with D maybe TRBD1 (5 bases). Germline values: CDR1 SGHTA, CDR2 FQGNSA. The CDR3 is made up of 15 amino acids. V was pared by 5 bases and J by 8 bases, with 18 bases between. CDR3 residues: CASSPGGPPGEKLFF. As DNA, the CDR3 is TGTGCCAGCAGCCCGGGGGGTCCTCCAGGGGAAAAACTGTTTTTT.

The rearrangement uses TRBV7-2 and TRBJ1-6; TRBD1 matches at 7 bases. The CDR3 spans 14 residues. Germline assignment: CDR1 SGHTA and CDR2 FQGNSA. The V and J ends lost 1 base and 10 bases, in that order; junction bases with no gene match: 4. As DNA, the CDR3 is TGTGCCAGCAGCTTAGGTGTAGGGGGCTCACCCCTCCACTTT. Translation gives CASSLGVGGSPLHF. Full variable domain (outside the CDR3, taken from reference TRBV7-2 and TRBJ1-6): GAGVSQSPSNKVTEKGKDVELRCDPISGHTALYWYRQSLGQGLEFLIYFQGNSAPDKSGLPSDRFSAERTGGSVSTLTIQRTQQEDSAVYLCASSLGVGGSPLHFGNGTRLTVT.

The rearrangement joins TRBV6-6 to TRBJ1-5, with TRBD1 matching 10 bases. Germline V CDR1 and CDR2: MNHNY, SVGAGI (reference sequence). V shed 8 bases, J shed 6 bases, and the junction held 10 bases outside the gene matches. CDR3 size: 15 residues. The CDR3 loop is CASSQDRGVSQPQHF. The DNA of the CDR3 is TGTGCCAGCTCCCAGGACAGGGGGGTTTCTCAGCCCCAGCATTTT.

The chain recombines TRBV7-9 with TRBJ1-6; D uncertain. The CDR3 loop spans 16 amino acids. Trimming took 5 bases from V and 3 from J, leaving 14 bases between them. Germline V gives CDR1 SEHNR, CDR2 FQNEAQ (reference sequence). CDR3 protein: CASSPRTDYYNSPLHF. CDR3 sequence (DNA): TGTGCCAGCAGCCCGAGGACCGACTACTATAATTCACCCCTCCACTTT. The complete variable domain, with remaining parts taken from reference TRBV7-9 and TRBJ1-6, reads DTGVSQNPRHKITKRGQNVTFRCDPISEHNRLYWYRQTLGQGPEFLTYFQNEAQLEKSRLLSDRFSAERPKGSFSTLEIQRTEQGDSAMYLCASSPRTDYYNSPLHFGNGTRLTVT.

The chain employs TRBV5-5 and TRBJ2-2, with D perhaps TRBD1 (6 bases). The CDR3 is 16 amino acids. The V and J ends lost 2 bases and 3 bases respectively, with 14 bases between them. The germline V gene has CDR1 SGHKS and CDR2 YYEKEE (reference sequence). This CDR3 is CASSFPQGLDTGELFF. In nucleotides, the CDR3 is TGTGCCAGCAGCTTCCCGCAGGGGCTGGACACCGGGGAGCTGTTTTTT.

CDR3 bases: TGTGCCAGCAGTCGACCCGGGACAGCCACCTACGAGCAGTACTTC. It translates to CASSRPGTATYEQYF. V and J are TRBV28 and TRBJ2-5; 7 bases are a match to TRBD1. The J call could be wrong; TRBJ2-7 is a better fit for the DNA end. The germline V gene has CDR1 MDHEN and CDR2 SYDVKM. This CDR3 is 15 amino acids long.

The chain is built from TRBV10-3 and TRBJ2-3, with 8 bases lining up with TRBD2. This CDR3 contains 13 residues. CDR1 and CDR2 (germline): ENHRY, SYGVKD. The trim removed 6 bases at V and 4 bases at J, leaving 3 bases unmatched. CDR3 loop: CAISGGAADTQYF. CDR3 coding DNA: TGTGCCATCAGCGGGGGGGCGGCAGATACGCAGTATTTT.

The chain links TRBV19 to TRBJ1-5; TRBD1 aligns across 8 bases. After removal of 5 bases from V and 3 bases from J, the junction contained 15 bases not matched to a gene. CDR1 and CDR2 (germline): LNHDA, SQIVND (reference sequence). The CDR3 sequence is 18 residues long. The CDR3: CASSLGTGLPTSNQPQHF. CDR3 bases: TGTGCCAGTAGTCTTGGGACAGGTTTGCCGACTTCCAATCAGCCCCAGCATTTT.